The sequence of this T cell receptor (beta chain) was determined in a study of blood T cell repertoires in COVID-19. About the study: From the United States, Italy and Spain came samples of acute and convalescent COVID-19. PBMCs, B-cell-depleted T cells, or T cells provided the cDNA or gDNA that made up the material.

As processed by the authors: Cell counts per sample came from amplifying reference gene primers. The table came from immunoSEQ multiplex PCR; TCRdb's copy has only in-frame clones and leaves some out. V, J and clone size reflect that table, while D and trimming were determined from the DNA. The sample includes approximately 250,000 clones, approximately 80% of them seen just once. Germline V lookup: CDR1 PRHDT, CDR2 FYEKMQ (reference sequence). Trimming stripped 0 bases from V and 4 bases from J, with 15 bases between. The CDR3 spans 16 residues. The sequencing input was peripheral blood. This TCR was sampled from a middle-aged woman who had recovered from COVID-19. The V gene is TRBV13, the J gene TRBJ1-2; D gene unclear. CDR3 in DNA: TGTGCCAGCAGCTTAGGGGACCCCAGCGGTAGCTATGGCTACACCTTC. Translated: CASSLGDPSGSYGYTF.